The rows below give T cell receptor beta chains drawn from one sample of a study of T cell responses to AZD1222 COVID-19 vaccine. The data were produced by immunoSEQ multiplex PCR, yet TCRdb's version contains in-frame clones alone and is incomplete. The table lists some 150,000 clones, roughly 90% of them singletons, with about 4.3% in the top ten. The sample here was peripheral blood, taken 28 days after the second AZD1222 dose. The receptors come from an adult who received the AZD1222 COVID-19 vaccine. CDR3s include the opening cysteine and the closing phenylalanine or tryptophan. Fields, in order: clone size, J gene, V gene, D gene, CDR3 protein, CDR3 DNA. A D gene is named only where the DNA matches it firmly. Part of the rows lack a size; the others show once, few, many or a class for expanded clones.

- | TRBJ2-1 | TRBV5-4 | TRBD2 | CASSFPSGGRNEQFF | TGTGCCAGCAGCTTCCCTAGCGGGGGAAGAAATGAGCAGTTCTTC
- | TRBJ1-5 | TRBV19 | TRBD1 | CASTGTGLNQPQHF | TGTGCCAGTACTGGGACAGGACTAAATCAGCCCCAGCATTTT
- | TRBJ1-5 | TRBV5-8 | - | CASSFGGGARNSNQPQHF | TGTGCCAGCAGCTTTGGAGGGGGGGCTAGGAATAGCAATCAGCCCCAGCATTTT
- | TRBJ2-1 | TRBV3-1/TRBV3-2 | TRBD2 | CASSQFGLAGATGNEQFF | TGTGCCAGCAGCCAGTTCGGACTAGCGGGGGCAACGGGTAATGAGCAGTTCTTC
- | TRBJ1-6 | TRBV6-4 | - | CASSDYGKNSPLHF | TGTGCCAGCAGTGACTACGGTAAAAATTCACCCCTCCACTTT
- | TRBJ1-1 | TRBV12-2 | - | CASRPAGPRVLHTEAFF | TGTGCAAGTCGCCCCGCGGGTCCCAGGGTTTTGCACACTGAAGCTTTCTTT
- | TRBJ2-3 | TRBV24-1 | - | CATRDYLTDTQYF | TGTGCCACCAGGGACTACCTCACAGATACGCAGTATTTT
- | TRBJ2-7 | TRBV7-2 | - | CASSLPEPYEQYF | TGTGCCAGCAGCTTACCGGAGCCCTACGAGCAGTACTTC
- | TRBJ1-4 | TRBV20-1 | TRBD1 | CSASDRGREKLFF | TGCAGTGCTAGTGACAGGGGGCGTGAAAAACTGTTTTTT
- | TRBJ1-2 | TRBV27 | TRBD1 | CASSWTGTANYGYTF | TGTGCCAGCAGCTGGACAGGGACCGCTAACTATGGCTACACCTTC
- | TRBJ2-7 | TRBV4-1 | - | CASSLGQLKEQYF | TGCGCCAGCAGCCTCGGACAGCTCAAAGAGCAGTACTTC
- | TRBJ2-1 | TRBV6-5 | TRBD1 | CASSPGTGFVGEQFF | TGTGCCAGCAGCCCCGGGACAGGGTTTGTGGGTGAGCAGTTCTTC
- | TRBJ1-2 | TRBV7-9 | - | CASSPPGGGYGYTF | TGTGCCAGCAGCCCCCCCGGAGGCGGCTATGGCTACACCTTC
- | TRBJ1-1 | TRBV3-1/TRBV3-2 | - | CASSTSGRTEAFF | TGTGCCAGCAGCACCTCCGGGAGGACTGAAGCTTTCTTT
- | TRBJ2-7 | TRBV10-3 | TRBD1 | CAIGTVAYEQYF | TGTGCCATAGGGACAGTCGCCTACGAGCAGTACTTC
- | TRBJ2-5 | TRBV5-4 | TRBD2 | CASSRGGARETQYF | TGTGCCAGCAGCCGCGGGGGGGCCAGGGAGACCCAGTACTTC
- | TRBJ2-1 | TRBV13 | TRBD1 | CASSEGTGGGNEQFF | TGTGCCAGCAGCGAGGGGACAGGGGGCGGCAATGAGCAGTTCTTC
- | TRBJ1-5 | TRBV7-2 | - | CASSAFNQPQHF | TGTGCCAGCAGCGCTTTCAATCAGCCCCAGCATTTT
- | TRBJ1-3 | TRBV7-8 | - | CASSSMGGGYGNTIYF | TGTGCCAGCAGCTCCATGGGGGGGGGATACGGAAACACCATATATTTT
- | TRBJ1-1 | TRBV19 | TRBD1 | CASSTHRGGTEAFF | TGTGCCAGTAGTACCCACAGGGGTGGCACTGAAGCTTTCTTT
- | TRBJ1-6 | TRBV19 | - | CASSDQVSSYNSPLHF | TGTGCCAGTAGTGACCAGGTTAGCTCCTATAATTCACCCCTCCACTTT
- | TRBJ2-7 | TRBV27 | - | CASTPGPGTHGQYF | TGTGCCAGCACCCCAGGTCCAGGGACCCACGGGCAGTACTTC
once | TRBJ1-1 | TRBV7-2 | - | CASSGGGRWADAFF | TGTGCCAGCAGCGGAGGAGGCCGATGGGCCGACGCTTTCTTT
once | TRBJ1-1 | TRBV6-5 | - | CASSYDGFTEAFF | TGTGCCAGCAGCTATGACGGATTCACTGAAGCTTTCTTT
few | TRBJ1-1 | TRBV6-5 | - | CASSYSTHTEAFF | TGTGCCAGCAGTTACTCGACGCACACTGAAGCTTTCTTT
- | TRBJ2-7 | TRBV6-5 | - | CASRRTNPYEQYF | TGTGCCAGCAGGAGGACAAACCCCTACGAGCAGTACTTC
- | TRBJ2-7 | TRBV6-5 | TRBD1 | CASSWGGGQDYEQYF | TGTGCCAGCAGCTGGGGTGGGGGACAGGACTACGAGCAGTACTTC
- | TRBJ1-3 | TRBV2 | - | CASSGGDTIYF | TGTGCCAGCAGTGGGGGGGATACCATATATTTT
once | TRBJ1-1 | TRBV5-4 | - | CASSNQWDEEAFF | TGTGCCAGCAGCAATCAGTGGGACGAGGAAGCTTTCTTT
- | TRBJ2-7 | TRBV5-6 | - | CASSYGTAQHF | TGTGCCAGCAGCTACGGGACGGCCCAGCACTTC
- | TRBJ1-1 | TRBV28 | - | CASSSRTAEAFF | TGTGCCAGCAGTTCCAGGACAGCTGAAGCTTTCTTT
- | TRBJ2-5 | TRBV4-1 | - | CASSLGRVTETQYF | TGCGCCAGCAGCCTCGGCCGGGTAACGGAGACCCAGTACTTC
- | TRBJ1-1 | TRBV19 | TRBD1 | CASSPPSDRQAFF | TGTGCCAGTAGTCCCCCCTCGGACAGGCAGGCTTTCTTT
- | TRBJ2-3 | TRBV11-2 | - | CASSLAGTDTQYF | TGTGCCAGCAGCTTAGCCGGAACAGATACGCAGTATTTT
- | TRBJ1-1 | TRBV18 | - | CASLGGTEAFF | TGTGCCAGTCTTGGCGGGACTGAAGCTTTCTTT
- | TRBJ1-6 | TRBV23-1 | - | CASSAGRDYKGSPLHF | TGCGCCAGCAGCGCCGGCAGGGACTATAAGGGTTCACCCCTCCACTTT
once | TRBJ1-5 | TRBV19 | TRBD1 | CASHTGQGRGNQPQHF | TGTGCCAGTCACACCGGACAGGGGCGAGGCAATCAGCCCCAGCATTTT
- | TRBJ2-7 | TRBV4-1 | TRBD2 | CASSQAGGTPYEQYF | TGCGCCAGCAGCCAAGCGGGGGGAACCCCCTACGAGCAGTACTTC
- | TRBJ1-3 | TRBV3-1/TRBV3-2 | - | CASSQGVIGYYPGNTIYF | TGTGCCAGCAGCCAAGGGGTAATAGGGTACTATCCTGGAAACACCATATATTTT
- | TRBJ1-5 | TRBV3-1/TRBV3-2 | - | CASSQGAGNQPQHF | TGTGCCAGCAGCCAGGGGGCTGGTAATCAGCCCCAGCATTTT
- | TRBJ2-2 | TRBV15 | - | CATSRDRWGAGELFF | TGTGCCACCAGCAGAGATCGTTGGGGAGCCGGGGAGCTGTTTTTT
- | TRBJ1-1 | TRBV5-4 | TRBD1 | CASRRQGAGTEAFF | TGTGCCAGCAGGAGACAGGGGGCGGGCACTGAAGCTTTCTTT
- | TRBJ2-3 | TRBV6-5 | - | CASSYRGLTDTQYF | TGTGCCAGCAGTTACCGGGGCCTCACAGATACGCAGTATTTT
- | TRBJ1-3 | TRBV11-2 | - | CASSFSGNTIYF | TGTGCCAGCAGCTTTTCGGGAAACACCATATATTTT
- | TRBJ1-2 | TRBV6-5 | - | CASRSDKGDGYTF | TGTGCCAGCAGGTCCGATAAGGGGGATGGCTACACCTTC
- | TRBJ2-7 | TRBV7-2 | - | CASGHQGYEQYF | TGTGCCAGCGGCCACCAGGGGTACGAGCAGTACTTC
- | TRBJ2-2 | TRBV11-3 | - | CASSKGGNTGELFF | TGTGCCAGCAGCAAAGGGGGAAACACCGGGGAGCTGTTTTTT
few | TRBJ1-3 | TRBV5-6 | TRBD1 | CASSFSGGSGNTIYF | TGTGCCAGCAGCTTCTCAGGGGGCTCTGGAAACACCATATATTTT
- | TRBJ1-2 | TRBV9 | - | CASSDGDTYGYTF | TGTGCCAGCAGCGACGGGGACACTTATGGCTACACCTTC
- | TRBJ2-3 | TRBV30 | TRBD2 | CAWSRGGKGVTDTQYF | TGTGCCTGGAGCCGCGGGGGGAAAGGGGTCACAGATACGCAGTATTTT
- | TRBJ1-5 | TRBV19 | - | CASSDSRTYHQPQHF | TGTGCCAGTAGTGACTCCCGGACATACCATCAGCCCCAGCATTTT
- | TRBJ1-2 | TRBV7-2 | - | CASSPQGAPYGYTF | TGTGCCAGCAGCCCCCAAGGGGCACCTTATGGCTACACCTTC
- | TRBJ2-7 | TRBV10-2 | - | CASSDGEEAQFEQYF | TGCGCCAGCAGTGATGGGGAGGAAGCCCAATTCGAGCAGTACTTC
- | TRBJ2-1 | TRBV7-8 | - | CASSPGWNEQFF | TGTGCCAGCAGCCCGGGGTGGAATGAGCAGTTCTTC
once | TRBJ1-2 | TRBV5-5 | - | CASSLNRVTVNGYTF | TGTGCCAGCAGCTTAAACAGGGTTACCGTTAATGGCTACACCTTC